Sequencing of this T cell receptor (beta chain) was carried out in a study of T-cell memory formation after mild COVID-19. TCR alpha and TCR beta cDNA libraries carrying sample barcodes and UMIs were produced by 5'RACE using constant-segment primers. Using its own MiXCR run on the 5' RACE reads, TCRdb lists one record per CDR3 protein. Here the sample spans a few hundred thousand distinct CDR3 sequences, 7.5% to 9.5% being singletons. Whole-study findings and limits: The study found balanced CD4/CD8 in clones contracting day 15 to 85 and a CD4+ lean in later expanders. Pre-infection memory held some responding clones, suggesting pre-existing cross-reactive T cells responded. Clones that contracted clustered mainly in CM and EM if CD4+ and in EMRA if CD8+.

This clonotype has just a few counts. Its target is not known. The trim removed 5 bases at V and 8 bases at J, leaving 8 bases unmatched. The CDR3 runs 13 residues. Germline CDR1 reads SGHDT; CDR2 reads YYEEEE. Material for sequencing was PBMCs or a T cell subset sorted from them (not recorded which). This chain joins TRBV5-6 and TRBJ1-2, with 8 bases lining up with TRBD1. The clonotype comes from a man younger than 35 who had mild COVID-19 (a few samples of this study predate the infection). Cell type and time point are not known. In DNA, the CDR3 is TGTGCCAGCAGAATGACAGGGGCCTACGGCTACACCTTC. The encoded protein is CASRMTGAYGYTF.